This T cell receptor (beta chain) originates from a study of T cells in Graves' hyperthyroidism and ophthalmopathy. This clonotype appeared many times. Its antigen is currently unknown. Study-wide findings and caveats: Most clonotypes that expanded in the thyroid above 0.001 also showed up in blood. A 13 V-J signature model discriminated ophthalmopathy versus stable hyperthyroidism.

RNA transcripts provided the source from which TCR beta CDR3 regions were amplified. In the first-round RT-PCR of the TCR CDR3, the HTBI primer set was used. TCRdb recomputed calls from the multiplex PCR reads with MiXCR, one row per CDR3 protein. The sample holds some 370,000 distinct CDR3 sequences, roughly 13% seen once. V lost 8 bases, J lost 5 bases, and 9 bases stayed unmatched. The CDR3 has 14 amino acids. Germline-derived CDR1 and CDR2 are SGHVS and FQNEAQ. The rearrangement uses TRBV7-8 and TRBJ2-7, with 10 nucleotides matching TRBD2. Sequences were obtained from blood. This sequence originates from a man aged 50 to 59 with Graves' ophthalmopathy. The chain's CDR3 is CASRQGGTSDEQYF. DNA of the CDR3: TGTGCCAGCCGGCAAGGGGGGACTAGCGACGAGCAGTACTTC.